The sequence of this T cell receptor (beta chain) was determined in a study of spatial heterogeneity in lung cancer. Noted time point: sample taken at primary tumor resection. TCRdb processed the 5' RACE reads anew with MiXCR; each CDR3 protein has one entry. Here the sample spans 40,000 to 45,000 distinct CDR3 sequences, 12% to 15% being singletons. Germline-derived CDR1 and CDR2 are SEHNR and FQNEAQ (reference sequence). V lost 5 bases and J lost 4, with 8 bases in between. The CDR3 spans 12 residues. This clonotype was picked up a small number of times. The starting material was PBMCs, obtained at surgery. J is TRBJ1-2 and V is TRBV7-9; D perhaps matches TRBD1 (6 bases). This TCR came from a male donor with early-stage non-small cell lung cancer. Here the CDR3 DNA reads TGTGCCAGCAGCCGGGACACCTATGGCTACACCTTC. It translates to CASSRDTYGYTF.